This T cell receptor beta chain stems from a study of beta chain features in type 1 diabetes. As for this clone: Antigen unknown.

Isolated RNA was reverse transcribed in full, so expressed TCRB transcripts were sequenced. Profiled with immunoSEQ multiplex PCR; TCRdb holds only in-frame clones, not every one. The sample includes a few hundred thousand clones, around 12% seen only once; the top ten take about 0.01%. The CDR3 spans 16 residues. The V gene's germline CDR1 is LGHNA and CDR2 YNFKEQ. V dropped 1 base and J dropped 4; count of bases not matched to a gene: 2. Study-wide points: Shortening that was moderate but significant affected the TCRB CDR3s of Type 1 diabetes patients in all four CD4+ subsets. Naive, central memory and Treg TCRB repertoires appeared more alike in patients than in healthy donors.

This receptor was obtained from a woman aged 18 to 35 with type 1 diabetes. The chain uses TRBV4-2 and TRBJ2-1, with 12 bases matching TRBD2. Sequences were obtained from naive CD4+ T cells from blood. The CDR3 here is CASSQGGLAGYNEQFF. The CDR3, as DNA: TGTGCCAGCAGCCAAGGAGGACTAGCGGGGTACAATGAGCAGTTCTTC.